This T cell receptor beta chain stems from a study of cytomegalovirus exposure and HLA in healthy donors. About this clone: What it binds is not known.

Primers for the PCR totalled 60 Vbeta and 13 Jbeta. The protocol was immunoSEQ multiplex PCR, while the TCRdb copy is restricted to in-frame clones and leaves out a portion. The profile covers around 140,000 clones, with approximately 80% appearing a single time and about 3.7% taken by the ten largest. Points from the study as a whole: Per a prior analysis, the majority of TCR beta V segments were productive roughly 87% or roughly 30% of the time.

The V segment lost 1 base and the J segment 0 bases; nucleotides outside the gene matches: 4. The length of the CDR3 is 17 residues. Germline V gene data show CDR1 as LGHNA and CDR2 as YNFKEQ. The chain uses TRBV4-2 and TRBJ2-7; 12 nucleotides agree with TRBD2. The receptor comes from a male donor in good health and CMV-seronegative. Specimen: PBMCs. The CDR3, as DNA: TGTGCCAGCAGCCAAGGACTAGCGGGAGAGAGCTCCTACGAGCAGTACTTC. Amino acids: CASSQGLAGESSYEQYF.